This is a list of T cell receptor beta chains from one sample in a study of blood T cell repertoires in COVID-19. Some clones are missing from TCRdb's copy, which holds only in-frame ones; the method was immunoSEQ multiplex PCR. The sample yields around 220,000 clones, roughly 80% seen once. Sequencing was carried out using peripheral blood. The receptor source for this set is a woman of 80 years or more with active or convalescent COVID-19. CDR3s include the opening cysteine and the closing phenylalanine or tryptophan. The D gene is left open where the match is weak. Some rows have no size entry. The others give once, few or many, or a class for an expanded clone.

CDR3 DNA: TGTGCCAGTAGTATCCCAGGGATTAGGGGTGAAAAACTGTTTTTT; CDR3 protein: CASSIPGIRGEKLFF; V gene: TRBV19; J gene: TRBJ1-4; D gene: -; clone size: -
CDR3 DNA: TGCGCCAGCAGCTTGGAAGGGGCCGTGAACACTGAAGCTTTCTTT; CDR3 protein: CASSLEGAVNTEAFF; V gene: TRBV5-1; J gene: TRBJ1-1; D gene: -; clone size: few
CDR3 DNA: TGTGCCAGCAGCCGGGACAGGGGGGCTGGAAACACCATATATTTT; CDR3 protein: CASSRDRGAGNTIYF; V gene: TRBV2; J gene: TRBJ1-3; D gene: TRBD1; clone size: -
CDR3 DNA: TGTGCCAGCAGTTTAGCGGTGGGAGAGACCCAGTACTTC; CDR3 protein: CASSLAVGETQYF; V gene: TRBV27; J gene: TRBJ2-5; D gene: -; clone size: once
CDR3 DNA: TGCAGCGTTGAAGGGCAGATTGAAGCTTTCTTT; CDR3 protein: CSVEGQIEAFF; V gene: TRBV29-1; J gene: TRBJ1-1; D gene: -; clone size: -
CDR3 DNA: TGTGCCAGCAGCCTGGGACTAACCAGTAATGAGCAGTTCTTC; CDR3 protein: CASSLGLTSNEQFF; V gene: TRBV5-4; J gene: TRBJ2-1; D gene: TRBD2; clone size: -
CDR3 DNA: TGTGCCAGCAGTGGCCTAGTGGCGGGACAGCCCCAGCATTTT; CDR3 protein: CASSGLVAGQPQHF; V gene: TRBV28; J gene: TRBJ1-5; D gene: -; clone size: few
CDR3 DNA: TGTGCCACCAGAGCCGACAGCCCCTACAATGAGCAGTTCTTC; CDR3 protein: CATRADSPYNEQFF; V gene: TRBV24-1; J gene: TRBJ2-1; D gene: -; clone size: -
CDR3 DNA: TGTGCCAGCAGTACCGACAGGCTTGAAGCTTTCTTT; CDR3 protein: CASSTDRLEAFF; V gene: TRBV6-5; J gene: TRBJ1-1; D gene: -; clone size: -
CDR3 DNA: TGCAGCGTTGGGGGAGTAGCCTACGAGCAGTACTTC; CDR3 protein: CSVGGVAYEQYF; V gene: TRBV29-1; J gene: TRBJ2-7; D gene: -; clone size: -
CDR3 DNA: TGTGCCAGCCACCAGTTCTCGGGCTCCTACAATGAGCAGTTCTTC; CDR3 protein: CASHQFSGSYNEQFF; V gene: TRBV28; J gene: TRBJ2-1; D gene: -; clone size: -
CDR3 DNA: TGTGCCAGCAGCGTAGGCAGTATGAACACTGAAGCTTTCTTT; CDR3 protein: CASSVGSMNTEAFF; V gene: TRBV9; J gene: TRBJ1-1; D gene: -; clone size: -
CDR3 DNA: TGTGCCAGCAGTCCAGGGGGCGGGTCTAACTATGGCTACACCTTC; CDR3 protein: CASSPGGGSNYGYTF; V gene: TRBV6-4; J gene: TRBJ1-2; D gene: TRBD1; clone size: -
CDR3 DNA: TGTGCCAGCAGCCCATCTCAGGTATCACCCCTCCACTTT; CDR3 protein: CASSPSQVSPLHF; V gene: TRBV28; J gene: TRBJ1-6; D gene: -; clone size: -
CDR3 DNA: TGCGCCAGCAGCCCGGGGGGTGGCAGCCTCACCTACGAGCAGTACTTC; CDR3 protein: CASSPGGGSLTYEQYF; V gene: TRBV5-1; J gene: TRBJ2-7; D gene: TRBD2; clone size: -
CDR3 DNA: TGTGCCAGCAGCCAAAGTAGCGGGGGGGCCTCCGGGGAGCTGTTTTTT; CDR3 protein: CASSQSSGGASGELFF; V gene: TRBV7-2; J gene: TRBJ2-2; D gene: TRBD2; clone size: -
CDR3 DNA: TGTGCCAGCAGTTTGGGGGGGGGCCAAGAGACCCAGTACTTC; CDR3 protein: CASSLGGGQETQYF; V gene: TRBV27; J gene: TRBJ2-5; D gene: TRBD2; clone size: -
CDR3 DNA: TGTGCCAGCAGCTTTGCAGGGGGACAGCCCCAGCATTTT; CDR3 protein: CASSFAGGQPQHF; V gene: TRBV7-6; J gene: TRBJ1-5; D gene: TRBD1; clone size: -
CDR3 DNA: TGTGCCAGCAGCCTTGGGAGGACAGATACGCAGTATTTT; CDR3 protein: CASSLGRTDTQYF; V gene: TRBV3-1/TRBV3-2; J gene: TRBJ2-3; D gene: -; clone size: -
CDR3 DNA: TGTGCCAGCAGCTTGGCCGGGACAGGGGATCGAGGTGCTTTCTTT; CDR3 protein: CASSLAGTGDRGAFF; V gene: TRBV5-4; J gene: TRBJ1-1; D gene: TRBD1; clone size: -
CDR3 DNA: TGTGCCAGCAGCTCCCAGGGGAGCTCCTACGAGCAGTACTTC; CDR3 protein: CASSSQGSSYEQYF; V gene: TRBV5-5; J gene: TRBJ2-7; D gene: -; clone size: -
CDR3 DNA: TGTGCCAGCAGATCCGGGACAGGGGGCACTGAAGCTTTCTTT; CDR3 protein: CASRSGTGGTEAFF; V gene: TRBV11-2; J gene: TRBJ1-1; D gene: TRBD1; clone size: -
CDR3 DNA: TGTGCCAGCAGGGCCCAGGGGACGAGGAACACTGAAGCTTTCTTT; CDR3 protein: CASRAQGTRNTEAFF; V gene: TRBV2; J gene: TRBJ1-1; D gene: -; clone size: -
CDR3 DNA: TGTGCCAGCAGCCCAGTCGGTGGGCAGGTGATCTATGGCTACACCTTC; CDR3 protein: CASSPVGGQVIYGYTF; V gene: TRBV28; J gene: TRBJ1-2; D gene: -; clone size: -
CDR3 DNA: TGTGCCAGCAGTGAAGGGACAGGGAACATTCAGTACTTC; CDR3 protein: CASSEGTGNIQYF; V gene: TRBV6-4; J gene: TRBJ2-4; D gene: TRBD1; clone size: -
CDR3 DNA: TGTGCCAGCACACTCCAGGGGATGGAGACCCAGTACTTC; CDR3 protein: CASTLQGMETQYF; V gene: TRBV5-4; J gene: TRBJ2-5; D gene: -; clone size: -
CDR3 DNA: TGTGCCAGCAGTAGTAAAACTAGCGGGGTTTACAATGAGCAGTTCTTC; CDR3 protein: CASSSKTSGVYNEQFF; V gene: TRBV2; J gene: TRBJ2-1; D gene: TRBD2; clone size: -
CDR3 DNA: TGTGCCAGCAGCGACCGACAGCTCAATCAGCCCCAGCATTTT; CDR3 protein: CASSDRQLNQPQHF; V gene: TRBV5-8; J gene: TRBJ1-5; D gene: -; clone size: -
CDR3 DNA: TGTGCCAGCAGCCGAACGGGGGGGCAGTCTGATACGCAGTATTTT; CDR3 protein: CASSRTGGQSDTQYF; V gene: TRBV3-1/TRBV3-2; J gene: TRBJ2-3; D gene: TRBD2; clone size: -
CDR3 DNA: TGTGCCAGCAGCAGAAAGAGGACTAGCGGGGGAAACTACGAGCAGTACTTC; CDR3 protein: CASSRKRTSGGNYEQYF; V gene: TRBV3-1/TRBV3-2; J gene: TRBJ2-7; D gene: TRBD2; clone size: -
CDR3 DNA: TGTGCCACCGGGGCAGGGGGTTTACACGAGCAGTACTTC; CDR3 protein: CATGAGGLHEQYF; V gene: TRBV15; J gene: TRBJ2-7; D gene: TRBD1; clone size: -
CDR3 DNA: TGCGCCAGCAGCCAAGACGGGTCCCGTGGTAATGAGCAGTTCTTC; CDR3 protein: CASSQDGSRGNEQFF; V gene: TRBV4-1; J gene: TRBJ2-1; D gene: -; clone size: once
CDR3 DNA: TGTGCCAGTGCCGGGCCCGGGACAGGGGGTGGCGAGCAGTACTTC; CDR3 protein: CASAGPGTGGGEQYF; V gene: TRBV28; J gene: TRBJ2-7; D gene: TRBD1; clone size: -
CDR3 DNA: TGTGCCAGCTCACAAAATCCGAATCAGCCCCAGCATTTT; CDR3 protein: CASSQNPNQPQHF; V gene: TRBV18; J gene: TRBJ1-5; D gene: -; clone size: -
CDR3 DNA: TGTGCCACCAGCGGTGGGGACAGGGGGCACACCATATATTTT; CDR3 protein: CATSGGDRGHTIYF; V gene: TRBV15; J gene: TRBJ1-3; D gene: TRBD1; clone size: -
CDR3 DNA: TGTGCCAGCAGTCGCGCCTACGAGCAGTACTTC; CDR3 protein: CASSRAYEQYF; V gene: TRBV28; J gene: TRBJ2-7; D gene: -; clone size: -
CDR3 DNA: TGCGCCAGCAGCATCCAGACAGGGGGAGAGCAGTACTTC; CDR3 protein: CASSIQTGGEQYF; V gene: TRBV5-1; J gene: TRBJ2-7; D gene: TRBD1; clone size: few
CDR3 DNA: TGCGCCAGCAGCTTGGATCCGGGGAGCTCTGGAAACACCATATATTTT; CDR3 protein: CASSLDPGSSGNTIYF; V gene: TRBV5-1; J gene: TRBJ1-3; D gene: -; clone size: few
CDR3 DNA: TGTGCCAGCAGTTCCCCTCAGGGTGAGAGTGAAAAACTGTTTTTT; CDR3 protein: CASSSPQGESEKLFF; V gene: TRBV6-5; J gene: TRBJ1-4; D gene: -; clone size: -
CDR3 DNA: TGTGCCAGCAGTTACGCGGGGGTGGGTACGCAGTATTTT; CDR3 protein: CASSYAGVGTQYF; V gene: TRBV6-5; J gene: TRBJ2-3; D gene: TRBD2; clone size: -
CDR3 DNA: TGTGCCATCAGCAGACAGGGAAACACCATATATTTT; CDR3 protein: CAISRQGNTIYF; V gene: TRBV10-3; J gene: TRBJ1-3; D gene: -; clone size: -
CDR3 DNA: TGTGCCAGCAGTGCCTTCCAGCTAGCGGGATATTCGGCGGCGGACGAGCAGTACTTC; CDR3 protein: CASSAFQLAGYSAADEQYF; V gene: TRBV6-1; J gene: TRBJ2-7; D gene: TRBD2; clone size: once
CDR3 DNA: TGTGCCAGCAGTGTCTCGGGGGGCGGTGGCTACACCTTC; CDR3 protein: CASSVSGGGGYTF; V gene: TRBV2; J gene: TRBJ1-2; D gene: -; clone size: once
CDR3 DNA: TGTGCCAGCAGGGCGGGACAGAACCATCAGCCCCAGCATTTT; CDR3 protein: CASRAGQNHQPQHF; V gene: TRBV2; J gene: TRBJ1-5; D gene: TRBD1; clone size: -
CDR3 DNA: TGTGCCAGCAGCTTCGACAGGGCTGAGACCCAGTACTTC; CDR3 protein: CASSFDRAETQYF; V gene: TRBV11-2; J gene: TRBJ2-5; D gene: TRBD1; clone size: -
CDR3 DNA: TGTGCCAGCAGTCTAGCAGGGACAGCTGAAGCTTTCTTT; CDR3 protein: CASSLAGTAEAFF; V gene: TRBV6-5; J gene: TRBJ1-1; D gene: TRBD1; clone size: few
CDR3 DNA: TGTGCCAGCTCACCACCGGGACAGCCCTCTGGAAACACCATATATTTT; CDR3 protein: CASSPPGQPSGNTIYF; V gene: TRBV18; J gene: TRBJ1-3; D gene: TRBD1; clone size: -
CDR3 DNA: TGTGCCATCACCGATGGACAGGGCCACTATGGCTACACCTTC; CDR3 protein: CAITDGQGHYGYTF; V gene: TRBV10-3; J gene: TRBJ1-2; D gene: TRBD1; clone size: few
CDR3 DNA: TGTGCCACCAGTGATCAGACAGGGGCTGTCTACAATGAGCAGTTCTTC; CDR3 protein: CATSDQTGAVYNEQFF; V gene: TRBV24-1; J gene: TRBJ2-1; D gene: TRBD1; clone size: -
CDR3 DNA: TGTGCCAGCAGCTTGGGGACAGGGGAAGAGACCCAGTACTTC; CDR3 protein: CASSLGTGEETQYF; V gene: TRBV5-6; J gene: TRBJ2-5; D gene: TRBD1; clone size: -
CDR3 DNA: TGTGCCAGCAGCTTGCCGGGTTACGAGCAGTACTTC; CDR3 protein: CASSLPGYEQYF; V gene: TRBV5-4; J gene: TRBJ2-7; D gene: -; clone size: once
CDR3 DNA: TGTGCCAGCAGCTTAGTTGGCGCAGGCGCCCAAGAGACCCAGTACTTC; CDR3 protein: CASSLVGAGAQETQYF; V gene: TRBV7-9; J gene: TRBJ2-5; D gene: -; clone size: -